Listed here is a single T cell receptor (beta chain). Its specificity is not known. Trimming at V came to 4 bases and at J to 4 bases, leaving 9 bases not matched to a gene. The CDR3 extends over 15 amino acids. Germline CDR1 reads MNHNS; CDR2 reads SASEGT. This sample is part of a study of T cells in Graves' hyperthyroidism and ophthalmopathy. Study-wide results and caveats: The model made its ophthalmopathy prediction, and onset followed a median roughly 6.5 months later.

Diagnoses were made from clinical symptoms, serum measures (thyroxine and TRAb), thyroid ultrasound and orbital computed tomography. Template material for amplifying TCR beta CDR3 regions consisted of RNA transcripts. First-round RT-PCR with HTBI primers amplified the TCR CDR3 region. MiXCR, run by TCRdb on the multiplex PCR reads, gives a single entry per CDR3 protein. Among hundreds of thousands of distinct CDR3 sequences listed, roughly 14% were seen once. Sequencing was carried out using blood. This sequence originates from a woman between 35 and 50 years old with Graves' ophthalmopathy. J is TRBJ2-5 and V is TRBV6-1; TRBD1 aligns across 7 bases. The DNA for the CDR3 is TGTGCCAGCAGTGGCCGGACAGGCGGCAGAGAGACCCAGTACTTC. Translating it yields CASSGRTGGRETQYF.